Presented here are 18 T cell receptor beta chains from one specimen sequenced in a study of shared clonotypes between healthy human individuals. Generated by immunoSEQ multiplex PCR, the TCRdb table keeps only in-frame clones and is missing some. The sample has 2,500,000 or so clones; approximately 92% are singletons. The sample taken for sequencing was naive CD4+ T cells sorted from blood. Specified subset: CD45RA+ positively selected. The receptor set was obtained from a man aged 18 to 35 in good health.

Regarding this clone: Different DNA sequences within this sample yield the same CDR3. The chain has TRBV6-4 and TRBJ1-1; no reliable D call. Trimming removed 0 bases at V and 1 base at J, with 3 bases between. Germline V gene data show CDR1 as MRHNA and CDR2 as SNTAGT. This CDR3 spans 13 amino acids. The CDR3 loop reads CASSDSGNTEAFF. For the CDR3, the DNA is TGTGCCAGCAGTGACTCTGGGAACACTGAAGCTTTCTTT.

The chain employs TRBV18 and TRBJ1-1, with unresolved D. The V gene's germline CDR1 is KGHSH and CDR2 LQKENI. V lost 1 base and J 2 bases, leaving 14 bases between the germline ends. The CDR3 loop spans 16 amino acids. CDR3 nucleotides: TGTGCCAGCTCACCACTTACCCTTACGGTAAACACTGAAGCTTTCTTT. This translates into CASSPLTLTVNTEAFF.

This clone has only one observation. Additional DNA sequences in this sample encode the identical CDR3. The J gene is TRBJ1-2, the V gene TRBV6-5; D call uncertain. From germline, CDR1 is MNHEY and CDR2 SVGAGI. Trimming shortened V by 9 bases and J by 2 bases, and 13 bases separated the two germline ends. There are 13 residues in the CDR3. This CDR3 reads CASSSGSNYGYTF. The CDR3 region has the DNA TGTGCCAGTTCATCGGGGTCAAACTATGGCTACACCTTC.

Comments on this clone: The same CDR3 arises from other DNA sequences in this sample as well. The V call is TRBV11-1, the J call TRBJ2-7; 11 nucleotides line up with TRBD2. J was trimmed by 2 bases and V by 5 bases; bases with no gene match: 5. Germline values: CDR1 SGHAT, CDR2 FQDESV (reference sequence). This CDR3 contains 15 residues. CDR3 nucleotide sequence: TGTGCCAGCAGCCCCCGACTAGCGGGGACCTACGAGCAGTACTTC. This gives the protein CASSPRLAGTYEQYF.

The chain has TRBV19 and TRBJ1-5, with TRBD1 matching over 8 bases. Trimming removed 5 bases from V and 3 bases from J; junction bases left unmatched: 6. Germline V gives CDR1 LNHDA, CDR2 SQIVND (reference sequence). This CDR3 has 15 amino acids. CDR3: CASSPRTGINQPQHF. The CDR3 coding sequence is TGTGCCAGTAGTCCGCGGACAGGGATCAATCAGCCCCAGCATTTT. The complete variable domain, with remaining parts taken from reference TRBV19 and TRBJ1-5, reads DGGITQSPKYLFRKEGQNVTLSCEQNLNHDAMYWYRQDPGQGLRLIYYSQIVNDFQKGDIAEGYSVSREKKESFPLTVTSAQKNPTAFYLCASSPRTGINQPQHFGDGTRLSIL.

The CDR3 DNA sequence: TGCGCCAGCAGCTTGGGGGGCGGGACAGGGCGTCAAGAGACCCAGTACTTC. Translation gives CASSLGGGTGRQETQYF. V usage is TRBV5-1 and J usage is TRBJ2-5; 9 nucleotides match TRBD1. The CDR3 is 17 amino acids. Germline CDR1 SGHRS, CDR2 YFSETQ. Unmatched junction bases numbered 8, after V lost 0 bases and J lost 2 bases.

This chain connects TRBV11-2 to TRBJ2-5; D possibly corresponds to TRBD1 (5 bases). From germline, CDR1 is SGHAT and CDR2 FQNNGV. This CDR3 comprises 15 residues. V was cut by 1 base and J by 2 bases, with 11 bases left in between. The CDR3 nucleotides are TGTGCCAGCAGCTTAGGAATCAGGGAACAAGAGACCCAGTACTTC. Its protein is CASSLGIREQETQYF.

This clone was seen a handful of times. The chain has TRBV28 and TRBJ1-2, with 10 bases that match TRBD1. CDR1 is MDHEN, CDR2 SYDVKM, per germline. This CDR3 comprises 16 residues. The junction had 8 bases not matched to a gene; V was cut back by 5 bases and J by 2 bases. The chain's CDR3 is CASSQAPGQGNYGYTF. CDR3 sequence (DNA): TGTGCCAGCAGTCAAGCACCGGGACAGGGGAACTATGGCTACACCTTC.

This clone was detected once. Other DNA variants within this sample encode the same CDR3. The chain links TRBV7-9 to TRBJ2-3; D remains ambiguous. V gave up 1 base and J gave up 1 base, with 3 bases separating them. The CDR3 is made up of 13 amino acids. Germline CDR1 reads SEHNR; CDR2 reads FQNEAQ (reference sequence). The CDR3 sequence: CASSLDGTDTQYF. The CDR3 DNA sequence: TGTGCCAGCAGCTTAGATGGCACAGATACGCAGTATTTT.

CDR3 loop: CASSQAEWRLAGRNEQFF. DNA for the CDR3: TGTGCCAGCAGCCAAGCCGAATGGCGGCTAGCAGGGAGAAATGAGCAGTTCTTC. The chain is built from TRBV14 and TRBJ2-1; the D gene could be TRBD1 or TRBD2 (5 bases each). This CDR3 has 18 residues. The ends were cut back, 1 base at V and 7 bases at J, with 23 bases in the middle. CDR1 SGHDN and CDR2 FVKESK come from the germline V gene.

The chain joins TRBV5-1 to TRBJ2-2; 10 nucleotides align to TRBD1. Germline V CDR1 and CDR2: SGHRS, YFSETQ. V was pared by 7 bases and J by 4 bases, with 10 bases of the junction left unmatched. The CDR3 has 16 residues. Here the CDR3 reads CASSPGGQGITGELFF. The CDR3 coding sequence is TGCGCCAGCTCACCCGGGGGACAGGGGATCACCGGGGAGCTGTTTTTT. The full variable domain, with the rest looked up from reference TRBV5-1 and TRBJ2-2, is KAGVTQTPRYLIKTRGQQVTLSCSPISGHRSVSWYQQTPGQGLQFLFEYFSETQRNKGNFPGRFSGRQFSNSRSEMNVSTLELGDSALYLCASSPGGQGITGELFFGEGSRLTVL.

This chain connects TRBV2 to TRBJ2-7; TRBD2 matches 8 bases. The CDR3 spans 13 residues. The V and J ends lost 8 bases and 0 bases, in that order; junction bases with no gene match: 3. Germline CDR1 is SNHLY and CDR2 is FYNNEI. The DNA of the CDR3 is TGTGCCAGCGCGGGGGGCCCCTCCTACGAGCAGTACTTC. Translated: CASAGGPSYEQYF.

This clone has only one observation. The chain couples TRBV18 to TRBJ2-7; D gene unclear. The V gene's germline CDR1 is KGHSH and CDR2 LQKENI. V was clipped by 0 bases and J by 5 bases, with 11 bases between them. The CDR3 is 14 residues long. CDR3 sequence (DNA): TGTGCCAGCTCACCACCAGACGTCGTCCACGAGCAGTACTTC. Its translation is CASSPPDVVHEQYF. Variable domain in full (rest from reference TRBV18 and TRBJ2-7): NAGVMQNPRHLVRRRGQEARLRCSPMKGHSHVYWYRQLPEEGLKFMVYLQKENIIDESGMPKERFSAEFPKEGPSILRIQQVVRGDSAAYFCASSPPDVVHEQYFGPGTRLTVT.

This sequence joins TRBV7-2 and TRBJ2-7, with 11 nucleotides matching TRBD2. Trimming at V came to 0 bases and at J to 5 bases, leaving 6 bases not matched to a gene. This CDR3 has 16 residues. Germline V gene lookup returns CDR1 SGHTA and CDR2 FQGNSA. The CDR3 is CASSLATGTSGHEQYF. For the CDR3, the DNA is TGTGCCAGCAGCTTAGCCACCGGGACTAGCGGCCACGAGCAGTACTTC.

As to this clone: The same CDR3 can be traced to other DNA sequences in this sample. The rearrangement joins TRBV7-2 to TRBJ2-7; 10 bases fit TRBD2. V lost 5 bases, J lost 4 bases, and 5 bases stayed unmatched. The CDR3 consists of 14 residues. Looked up from germline, CDR1 is SGHTA and CDR2 is FQGNSA. Here the CDR3 DNA reads TGTGCCAGCAGCCCACTAGCGGGAACGTACGAGCAGTACTTC. Its translation is CASSPLAGTYEQYF. Full variable domain (outside the CDR3, taken from reference TRBV7-2 and TRBJ2-7): GAGVSQSPSNKVTEKGKDVELRCDPISGHTALYWYRQSLGQGLEFLIYFQGNSAPDKSGLPSDRFSAERTGGSVSTLTIQRTQQEDSAVYLCASSPLAGTYEQYFGPGTRLTVT.

The gene calls are TRBV5-1 and TRBJ2-2, with a tentative D call TRBD1 (6 bases). Germline CDR1 is SGHRS and CDR2 is YFSETQ. The CDR3 loop spans 16 amino acids. Trimming left V 2 bases short and J 1 base short, with 12 bases between. The CDR3 bases are TGCGCCAGCAGCTTCGACGGGACAAGGAACACCGGGGAGCTGTTTTTT. It is translated as CASSFDGTRNTGELFF.

On this clone: Other DNA sequences in the same sample also yield this CDR3. The chain is built from TRBV6-5 and TRBJ2-7; 7 nucleotides match TRBD2. The V gene's germline CDR1 is MNHEY and CDR2 SVGAGI. V trimming: 8 bases; J trimming: 0 bases; junction bases outside the gene matches: 4. The length of the CDR3 is 13 residues. CDR3 in DNA: TGTGCCAGCGGGCGGGGGAGCTCCTACGAGCAGTACTTC. This sequence encodes CASGRGSSYEQYF.

This clone appeared once. The identical CDR3 is also encoded by other nucleotide sequences in the sample. This chain connects TRBV18 to TRBJ1-1; 8 nucleotides align to TRBD1. CDR3 size: 14 residues. V lost 5 bases to trimming and J lost 1 base; unmatched junction nucleotides: 3. Germline V gene sequence: CDR1 KGHSH, CDR2 LQKENI. The CDR3 region is CASSAGQENTEAFF. The CDR3 region has the DNA TGTGCCAGCTCAGCGGGACAGGAGAACACTGAAGCTTTCTTT.